The 6 T cell receptor beta chains listed next were all sequenced from one sample in a study of T-cell reconstitution after alpha-beta-depleted transplantation in children. Unique molecular identifiers were incorporated into the prepared TCRbeta library. TCRdb called the PCR reads again in MiXCR, with one record for every CDR3 protein. The table has 100,000 or so distinct CDR3 sequences, over 6% seen once. The specimen was PBMCs, collected before TCRalphabeta/CD19-depleted stem cell transplant. These receptors originate from a boy aged 2 to 10 with acute lymphoblastic leukemia, due to receive a stem cell transplant.

This rearrangement joins TRBV5-1 to TRBJ2-1, with 7 positions matching TRBD1. The CDR3 is made up of 14 amino acids. Germline CDR1 reads SGHRS; CDR2 reads YFSETQ. The V segment lost 4 bases and the J segment 11 bases; nucleotides outside the gene matches: 12. Written as DNA, the CDR3 is TGCGCCAGCAGCATTGCCCAGGGTAGGGGGCAGCAGTTCTTC. Translation: CASSIAQGRGQQFF.

This clonotype appeared many times. The chain is built from TRBV5-1 and TRBJ2-7, with 12 bases matching TRBD2. The CDR3 totals 15 residues. V gave up 0 bases and J gave up 2 bases; unmatched junction bases: 0. Germline lookup yields CDR1 SGHRS and CDR2 YFSETQ. The CDR3: CASSLASGGAYEQYF. CDR3 nucleotides: TGCGCCAGCAGCTTGGCTAGCGGGGGGGCCTACGAGCAGTACTTC.

This clonotype was detected many times. This chain links TRBV20-1 with TRBJ2-7; TRBD1 or TRBD2 may be the D gene (6 bases each). The germline V gene encodes CDR1 DFQATT and CDR2 SNEGSKA (reference sequence). V gave up 3 bases and J gave up 2 bases, with 11 bases separating them. The CDR3 contains 13 residues. DNA of the CDR3: TGCAGTGCTAGCCGGGGGCCCCCCTACGAGCAGTACTTC. It encodes CSASRGPPYEQYF.

This clonotype was counted many times. J is TRBJ1-1 and V is TRBV5-4; tentative D call: TRBD1 (5 bases). V was cut by 4 bases and J by 10 bases, with 20 bases left in between. Germline CDR1 reads SGHNT; CDR2 reads YYREEE (reference sequence). This CDR3 has 14 residues. The CDR3 nucleotides are TGTGCCAGCAGCCGCTCCAGGGACCCACGGGGAGCTTTCTTT. Amino acids: CASSRSRDPRGAFF.

The sample holds many counts of this clonotype. The J gene is TRBJ2-5, the V gene TRBV7-9; unclear D gene. The germline V gene has CDR1 SEHNR and CDR2 FQNEAQ (reference sequence). There are 12 residues in the CDR3. Trimming took 5 bases from V and 4 from J, leaving 8 bases between them. CDR3 loop: CASSRDRETQYF. As DNA, the CDR3 is TGTGCCAGCAGCCGAGACCGAGAGACCCAGTACTTC.

This clonotype came up a few times. This chain uses TRBV28 with TRBJ2-5; tentatively, D is TRBD2 (6 bases). The CDR3 runs to 13 residues. Germline CDR1 and CDR2: MDHEN and SYDVKM. Trimming removed 6 bases from V and 4 bases from J, with 12 bases in between. CDR3 DNA: TGTGCCAGCAGACCTTGGGGAGGAGAGACCCAGTACTTC. As protein: CASRPWGGETQYF.